Presented here are 32 T cell receptor beta chains from one specimen sequenced in a study of early T cells in non-severe SARS-CoV-2 infection. TCRdb reprocessed the 5' RACE reads via MiXCR and lists one record per CDR3 protein. Among 70,000 to 85,000 distinct CDR3 sequences, 10% to 15% were seen once, and the ten largest hold roughly a sixth. The sequenced sample was whole blood, obtained at baseline. The receptors derive from an adult who was a healthcare worker with PCR-confirmed SARS-CoV-2 infection or an uninfected control (not recorded which). The donor label of this sample is uncertain.

This clonotype turned up a few times. This chain connects TRBV9 to TRBJ2-5, with TRBD2 matching 12 bases. V was clipped by 4 bases and J by 7 bases; unmatched bases: 11. CDR1 is SGDLS and CDR2 is YYNGEE in the germline V gene. CDR3 size: 16 residues. This chain's CDR3 is CASSPSSQTSGGTQYF. The DNA of the CDR3 is TGTGCCAGCAGCCCCTCAAGCCAGACTAGCGGGGGGACCCAGTACTTC.

The gene calls are TRBV18 and TRBJ2-5; D unclear. This CDR3 comprises 12 residues. V lost 6 bases, J lost 5 bases, and 10 bases lay in between. From germline, CDR1 is KGHSH and CDR2 LQKENI. The CDR3 loop is CASSPERETQYF. DNA for the CDR3: TGTGCCAGCTCCCCGGAACGGGAGACCCAGTACTTC.

J is TRBJ2-2 and V is TRBV7-9; D is possibly TRBD2 (7 bases). Germline V CDR1 and CDR2: SEHNR, FQNEAQ (reference sequence). The CDR3 sequence is 16 residues long. V shed 6 bases and J shed 4 bases, with 18 bases lying between them. The CDR3, as DNA: TGTGCCAGCAGTCCCCGAGGCGGGGGCCCCACCGGGGAGCTGTTTTTT. Its translation: CASSPRGGGPTGELFF.

This clonotype turned up a few times. This sequence joins TRBV25-1 and TRBJ2-5; D uncertain. CDR1 is MGHDK and CDR2 is SYGVNS in the germline V gene. The CDR3 consists of 13 residues. The V end was cut by 4 bases, the J end by 5 bases, with 11 bases between. CDR3 sequence: CASSVDPGETQYF. CDR3 nucleotides: TGTGCCAGCAGTGTTGACCCTGGGGAGACCCAGTACTTC.

The sample holds many counts of this clonotype. The chain joins TRBV12-3 or TRBV12-4 to TRBJ1-2; unclear D gene. This CDR3 spans 13 amino acids. Between the trimmed V and J ends, which lost 3 bases and 4 bases, there was a span of 9 bases. CDR3 bases: TGTGCCAGCAGTTTTGGGGAGGCCTATGGCTACACCTTC. It translates to CASSFGEAYGYTF.

There are a few counts of this clonotype. The chain combines TRBV12-3 or TRBV12-4 with TRBJ2-5; D is perhaps TRBD1 (5 bases). The CDR3 covers 15 residues. V lost 4 bases and J lost 5, with 17 bases in between. The chain's CDR3 is CASSSNPQEWETQYF. CDR3 bases: TGTGCCAGCAGTTCAAACCCACAGGAGTGGGAGACCCAGTACTTC.

V is TRBV12-3 or TRBV12-4 and J is TRBJ2-2; 11 bases map to TRBD1. J gave up 2 bases and V 5 bases, and 4 bases lay outside the gene matches. This CDR3 contains 16 residues. This CDR3 is CASSQRTGGNTGELFF. For the CDR3, the DNA is TGTGCCAGCAGTCAAAGGACAGGGGGCAACACCGGGGAGCTGTTTTTT.

The chain employs TRBV7-8 and TRBJ1-2; the D gene is possibly TRBD1 (6 bases). CDR1 is SGHVS, CDR2 FQNEAQ, per germline. Trimming removed 2 bases from V and 3 bases from J, with 10 bases in between. CDR3 length: 14 residues. The CDR3 loop reads CASSLSDSHYGYTF. Written as DNA, the CDR3 is TGTGCCAGCAGCTTATCGGACAGCCACTATGGCTACACCTTC.

The table lists this clonotype with a few counts. This chain links TRBV11-2 with TRBJ2-3; 7 bases are a match to TRBD2. V shed 2 bases, J shed 0 bases, and the junction held 11 bases outside the gene matches. CDR1 is SGHAT, CDR2 FQNNGV, per germline. This CDR3 is built from 18 residues. CDR3 coding DNA: TGTGCCAGCAGCTTAAGGCCGACTAGCTTTGGGAGCACAGATACGCAGTATTTT. This codes for CASSLRPTSFGSTDTQYF.

The rearrangement uses TRBV29-1 and TRBJ2-7; D is possibly TRBD1 or TRBD2 (6 bases each). The germline CDR1 and CDR2 sequences are SQVTM and ANQGSEA. The CDR3 consists of 14 residues. Trimming took 6 bases from V and 1 from J, leaving 16 bases between them. Here the CDR3 reads CSVAGHLESYEQYF. CDR3 coding DNA: TGCAGCGTCGCGGGACACCTTGAATCCTACGAGCAGTACTTC.

With respect to this clonotype: Since no conserved phenylalanine or tryptophan closes the CDR3, a read error is the likely cause. This chain links TRBV27 with TRBJ2-7; 8 bases match TRBD1. With 5 bases clipped from V and 9 bases from J, the junction kept 9 bases outside the gene matches. The germline gives CDR1 MNHEY, CDR2 SMNVEV (reference sequence). This CDR3 is 13 amino acids long. The CDR3 DNA reads TGTGCCAGCAGTGGAATACAGGGGGGAGCGCAGTACCTC. Translated, it gives CASSGIQGGAQYL.

This clonotype was observed a few times. The rearrangement uses TRBV5-6 and TRBJ2-5; D is unclear. The CDR3 length is 17 residues. Per germline, CDR1 SGHDT and CDR2 YYEEEE. V was clipped by 2 bases and J by 1 base, with 18 bases between them. CDR3 sequence (DNA): TGTGCCAGCAGCTTCGGCCAGCGTCTGATTTCCCAAGAGACCCAGTACTTC. Translated, it gives CASSFGQRLISQETQYF.

This clonotype was found many times. The chain joins TRBV5-1 to TRBJ2-5; the D is unclear. V was pared by 4 bases and J by 0 bases, with 10 bases between. Germline V lookup: CDR1 SGHRS, CDR2 YFSETQ. CDR3 size: 14 residues. CDR3 sequence reads: CASSALLDQETQYF. The CDR3 DNA follows: TGCGCCAGCAGCGCACTACTGGACCAAGAGACCCAGTACTTC.

There are a few counts of this clonotype. This chain links TRBV29-1 with TRBJ2-7; D assignment may be TRBD1 or TRBD2 (5 bases each). The germline V gene encodes CDR1 SQVTM and CDR2 ANQGSEA. The CDR3 is 15 residues long. V lost 0 bases and J lost 5, with 17 bases in between. CDR3 in DNA: TGCAGCGTTGAAGATCGGGGCAGGCTCCCCAACGAGCAGTACTTC. The encoded protein is CSVEDRGRLPNEQYF.

This clonotype was counted at least ten times. The chain carries TRBV7-3 and TRBJ2-1; 8 bases fit TRBD1. Germline trimming cut 3 bases from V and 4 bases from J; bases unmatched to any gene: 2. The CDR3 is 14 residues long. Germline V gene data show CDR1 as SGHTA and CDR2 as FQGTGA. This chain's CDR3 is CASSLDRVYNEQFF. The CDR3 DNA follows: TGTGCCAGCAGCTTGGACAGGGTTTACAATGAGCAGTTCTTC.

This chain uses TRBV9 with TRBJ2-1, with D perhaps TRBD2 (6 bases). CDR1 and CDR2 (germline): SGDLS, YYNGEE. V was trimmed by 0 bases and J by 3 bases, leaving 7 bases between them. The CDR3 runs to 14 residues. The CDR3 is CASSVAGVYNEQFF. DNA of the CDR3: TGTGCCAGCAGCGTAGCGGGAGTCTACAATGAGCAGTTCTTC. The entire variable domain, with the rest obtained from reference TRBV9 and TRBJ2-1, is as follows: DSGVTQTPKHLITATGQRVTLRCSPRSGDLSVYWYQQSLDQGLQFLIQYYNGEERAKGNILERFSAQQFPDLHSELNLSSLELGDSALYFCASSVAGVYNEQFFGPGTRLTVL.

The chain joins TRBV7-2 to TRBJ1-1; a weak D match, TRBD1 (6 bases). CDR1 and CDR2 (germline): SGHTA, FQGNSA. V lost 5 bases and J 8 bases, leaving 18 bases between the germline ends. The CDR3 is made up of 14 amino acids. CDR3 nucleotide sequence: TGTGCCAGCAGCAGTTGGCAGGGGCCAAACGAAGCTTTCTTT. Amino acids: CASSSWQGPNEAFF.

V is TRBV2 and J is TRBJ1-1; the D gene is possibly TRBD1 (5 bases). CDR3 length equals 13 residues. Trimming pared 6 bases from V and 4 bases from J, leaving 12 bases between. CDR1 is SNHLY and CDR2 is FYNNEI in the germline V gene. The CDR3 nucleotides are TGTGCCAGCAGGGTCCCGGGGGGCACTGAAGCTTTCTTT. Protein product: CASRVPGGTEAFF.

The genes are TRBV4-2 and TRBJ2-7; 7 nucleotides align to TRBD2. V lost 3 bases and J lost 1; bases outside the gene matches: 3. The length of the CDR3 is 14 residues. CDR1 LGHNA and CDR2 YNFKEQ come from the germline V gene. The CDR3 here is CASSHVGLSYEQYF. Here the CDR3 DNA reads TGTGCCAGCAGCCATGTGGGACTATCCTACGAGCAGTACTTC.

The genes are TRBV6-2 or TRBV6-3 and TRBJ2-7; 8 nucleotides align to TRBD2. The CDR3 has 14 residues. Per the germline V gene, CDR1 is MNHEY and CDR2 is SVGEGT. V was clipped by 0 bases and J by 6 bases; unmatched bases: 4. As DNA, the CDR3 is TGTGCCAGCAGTTACTCGATAACTAGCGGCGAGCAGTACTTC. Its translation: CASSYSITSGEQYF.

The chain combines TRBV29-1 with TRBJ2-4, with TRBD2 as a possible D gene (6 bases). Germline lookup yields CDR1 SQVTM and CDR2 ANQGSEA. The CDR3 covers 14 residues. V was trimmed by 0 bases and J by 6 bases, leaving 12 bases between them. CDR3 coding DNA: TGCAGCGTTGAAGATGAGGGAGGCGGAAACATTCAGTACTTC. Residues: CSVEDEGGGNIQYF.

The gene calls are TRBV7-3 and TRBJ2-2; D gene ambiguous. This CDR3 has 14 amino acids. Germline assignment: CDR1 SGHTA and CDR2 FQGTGA. The V and J ends lost 5 bases and 7 bases respectively, with 14 bases between them. This CDR3 is CASSPDPGYGELFF. The DNA of the CDR3 is TGTGCCAGCAGCCCTGACCCCGGATACGGGGAGCTGTTTTTT.

V is TRBV18 and J is TRBJ2-7; TRBD1 or TRBD2 may be the D gene (5 bases each). This CDR3 spans 17 amino acids. Trimming took off 0 bases at V and 7 bases at J, with 22 bases between the two ends. Per the germline V gene, CDR1 is KGHSH and CDR2 is LQKENI. This CDR3 reads CASSPPLGVGTTWEQYF. In DNA, the CDR3 is TGTGCCAGCTCACCACCGTTGGGGGTAGGTACGACGTGGGAGCAGTACTTC.

Relative to its sample, this clonotype is large. The V and J genes are TRBV7-9 and TRBJ2-1; a possible D gene is TRBD2 (5 bases). The ends were cut back, 3 bases at V and 5 bases at J, with 17 bases in the middle. Looked up from germline, CDR1 is SEHNR and CDR2 is FQNEAQ (reference sequence). The CDR3 is made up of 16 amino acids. CDR3 sequence reads: CASSLIGVSSNNEQFF. CDR3 nucleotides: TGTGCCAGCAGCTTGATCGGGGTTTCATCCAACAATGAGCAGTTCTTC.

This clonotype was counted a few times. J is TRBJ2-5 and V is TRBV10-1; TRBD1 might be the D (6 bases). Germline V gives CDR1 WNHNN, CDR2 SYGVQD (reference sequence). V was shortened by 9 bases and J by 3 bases, with 26 bases between the two germline ends. CDR3 size: 17 residues. CDR3: CASIQGLSRLWKETQYF. Here the CDR3 DNA reads TGCGCCAGTATACAGGGTCTCAGTCGGCTATGGAAAGAGACCCAGTACTTC.

This clonotype showed up many times. In DNA form, the CDR3 reads TGTGCCAGCAGCATCGGGACTAGCGGGTACAATGAGCAGTTCTTC. Amino acids: CASSIGTSGYNEQFF. V gene TRBV9 combines with J gene TRBJ2-1; 12 positions agree with TRBD2. The CDR3 runs to 15 residues. V dropped 4 bases and J dropped 4; count of bases not matched to a gene: 3. From germline, CDR1 is SGDLS and CDR2 YYNGEE.

This clonotype was counted only a few times. This sequence joins TRBV5-6 and TRBJ1-2; 7 nucleotides line up with TRBD1. The V segment lost 0 bases and the J segment 1 base; nucleotides outside the gene matches: 3. Per the germline V gene, CDR1 is SGHDT and CDR2 is YYEEEE. This CDR3 spans 15 amino acids. The CDR3 bases are TGTGCCAGCAGCTTGGGGACAGGACATAACTATGGCTACACCTTC. It codes for CASSLGTGHNYGYTF.

This clonotype was picked up many times. This chain uses TRBV6-2 or TRBV6-3 with TRBJ1-1; TRBD1 agrees at 10 bases. J was trimmed by 3 bases and V by 7 bases; bases with no gene match: 11. Germline assignment: CDR1 MNHEY and CDR2 SVGEGT. The CDR3 has 16 amino acids. CDR3 nucleotide sequence: TGTGCCAGCACTTGGGGGGACAGGGGAAGAGACACTGAAGCTTTCTTT. It specifies CASTWGDRGRDTEAFF.

The rearrangement uses TRBV2 and TRBJ1-6; no firm D call. V dropped 7 bases and J dropped 8 bases, with 15 bases sitting between them. Germline CDR1 is SNHLY and CDR2 is FYNNEI. CDR3 length: 14 residues. The CDR3 bases are TGTGCCAGCACAAAGACCCGAGACGATTCACCCCTCCACTTT. Residues: CASTKTRDDSPLHF.

This clonotype was seen only a few times. The J gene is TRBJ2-1, the V gene TRBV7-2; 9 bases line up with TRBD1. The CDR3 is 13 residues long. The trim removed 4 bases at V and 14 bases at J, leaving 9 bases unmatched. Germline V gives CDR1 SGHTA, CDR2 FQGNSA. CDR3 protein: CASSSGQGLAEFF. In DNA, the CDR3 is TGTGCCAGCAGCTCCGGACAGGGGCTTGCGGAGTTCTTC. The full variable domain, completed using reference TRBV7-2 and TRBJ2-1, is GAGVSQSPSNKVTEKGKDVELRCDPISGHTALYWYRQSLGQGLEFLIYFQGNSAPDKSGLPSDRFSAERTGGSVSTLTIQRTQQEDSAVYLCASSSGQGLAEFFGPGTRLTVL.

This clonotype was seen a few times. The J gene is TRBJ2-1, the V gene TRBV7-8, with D maybe TRBD2 (6 bases). V was trimmed by 7 bases and J by 13 bases, leaving 14 bases between them. The CDR3 covers 11 residues. The V gene's germline CDR1 is SGHVS and CDR2 FQNEAQ. CDR3 DNA sequence: TGTGCCAGCATGAAAGCCGGGACTCAGTTCTTC. Protein sequence: CASMKAGTQFF.

V gene TRBV20-1 combines with J gene TRBJ2-3; weak D call: TRBD1 (5 bases). From germline, CDR1 is DFQATT and CDR2 SNEGSKA (reference sequence). Deletions cut 0 bases from V and 6 bases from J, with 13 bases between. The CDR3 covers 14 residues. CDR3 loop: CSARDPQKGDTQYF. CDR3 in DNA: TGCAGTGCTAGAGACCCCCAGAAGGGGGATACGCAGTATTTT.